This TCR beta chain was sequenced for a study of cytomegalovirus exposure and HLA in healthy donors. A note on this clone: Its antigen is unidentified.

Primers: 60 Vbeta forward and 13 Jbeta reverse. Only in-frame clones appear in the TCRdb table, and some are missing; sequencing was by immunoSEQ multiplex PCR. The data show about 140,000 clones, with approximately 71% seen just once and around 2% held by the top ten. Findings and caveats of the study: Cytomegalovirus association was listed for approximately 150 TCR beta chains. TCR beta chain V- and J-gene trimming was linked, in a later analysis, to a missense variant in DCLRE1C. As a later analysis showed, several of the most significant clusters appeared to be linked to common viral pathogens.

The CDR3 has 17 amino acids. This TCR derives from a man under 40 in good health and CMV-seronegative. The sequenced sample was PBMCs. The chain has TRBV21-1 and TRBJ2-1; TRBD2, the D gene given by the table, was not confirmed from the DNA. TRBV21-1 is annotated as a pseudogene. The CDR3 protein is CASSKIAGGDGYNEQFF. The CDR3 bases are TGTGCCAGCAGCAAGATAGCGGGAGGAGACGGCTACAATGAGCAGTTCTTC.